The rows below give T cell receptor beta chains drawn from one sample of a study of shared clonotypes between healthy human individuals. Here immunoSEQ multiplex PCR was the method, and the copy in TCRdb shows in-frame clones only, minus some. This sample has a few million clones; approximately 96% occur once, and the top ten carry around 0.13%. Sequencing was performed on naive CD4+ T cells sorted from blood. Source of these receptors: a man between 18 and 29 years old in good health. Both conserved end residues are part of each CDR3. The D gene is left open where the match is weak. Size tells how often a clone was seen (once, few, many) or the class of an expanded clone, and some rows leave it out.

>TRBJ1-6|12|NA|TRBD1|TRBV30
CAWDRGPSPLHF
TGTGCCTGGGACAGGGGCCCATCACCCCTCCACTTT
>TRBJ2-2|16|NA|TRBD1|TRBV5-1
CASSPGQGVNTGELFF
TGCGCCAGCAGCCCTGGACAGGGAGTGAACACCGGGGAGCTGTTTTTT
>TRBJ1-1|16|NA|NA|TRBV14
CASSQVSGAQNTEAFF
TGTGCCAGCAGCCAAGTGAGCGGGGCGCAAAACACTGAAGCTTTCTTT
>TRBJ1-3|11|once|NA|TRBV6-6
CAAATGNTIYF
TGTGCCGCGGCAACCGGAAACACCATATATTTT
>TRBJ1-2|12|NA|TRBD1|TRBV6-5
CASSKQGYGYTF
TGTGCCAGCAGTAAACAGGGGTATGGCTACACCTTC
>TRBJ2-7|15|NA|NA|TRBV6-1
CASSELGGAVDEQYF
TGTGCCAGCAGTGAATTAGGCGGGGCGGTGGACGAGCAGTACTTC
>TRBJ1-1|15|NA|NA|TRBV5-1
CASSFSGPPHTEAFF
TGCGCCAGCAGCTTTTCGGGTCCTCCGCACACTGAAGCTTTCTTT
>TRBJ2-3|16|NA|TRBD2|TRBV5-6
CASSSFLAGGPDTQYF
TGTGCCAGCAGCTCATTTCTAGCGGGGGGGCCAGATACGCAGTATTTT
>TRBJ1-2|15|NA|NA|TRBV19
CASSTTSTANYGYTF
TGTGCCAGTAGTACGACTTCGACAGCTAACTATGGCTACACCTTC
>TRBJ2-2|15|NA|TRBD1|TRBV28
CASSWDRVGTGELFF
TGTGCCAGCAGTTGGGACAGGGTAGGCACCGGGGAGCTGTTTTTT
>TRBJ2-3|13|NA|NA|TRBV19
CASSIGYTDTQYF
TGTGCCAGTAGTATCGGTTACACAGATACGCAGTATTTT
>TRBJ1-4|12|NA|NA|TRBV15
CAARTANEKLFF
TGTGCCGCCCGGACGGCTAATGAAAAACTGTTTTTT
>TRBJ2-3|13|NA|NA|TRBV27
CASRPYVTDTQYF
TGTGCCAGCAGGCCCTATGTCACAGATACGCAGTATTTT
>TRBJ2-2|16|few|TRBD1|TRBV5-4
CASSFETGRNTGELFF
TGTGCCAGCAGCTTCGAGACAGGGAGAAACACCGGGGAGCTGTTTTTT
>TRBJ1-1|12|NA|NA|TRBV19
CASSRVGTEAFF
TGTGCCAGTAGTAGGGTGGGAACTGAAGCTTTCTTT
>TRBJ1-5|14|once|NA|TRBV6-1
CASSEAVSNQPQHF
TGTGCCAGCAGTGAGGCAGTTTCTAATCAGCCCCAGCATTTT
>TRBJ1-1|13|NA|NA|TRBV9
CASSTGTWTEAFF
TGTGCCAGCAGCACAGGGACGTGGACTGAAGCTTTCTTT
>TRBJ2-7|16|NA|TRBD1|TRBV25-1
CASSEAPGTGIYEQYF
TGTGCCAGCAGTGAAGCCCCCGGGACAGGCATCTACGAGCAGTACTTC
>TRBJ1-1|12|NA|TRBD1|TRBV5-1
CASSEQGAEAFF
TGCGCCAGCAGCGAACAGGGGGCTGAAGCTTTCTTT
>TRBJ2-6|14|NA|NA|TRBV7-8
CASSTLTETNVLTF
TGTGCCAGCAGCACCCTGACCGAAACTAACGTCCTGACTTTC
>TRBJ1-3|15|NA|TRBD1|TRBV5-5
CASSLDRGTGNTIYF
TGTGCCAGCAGCTTGGACAGGGGTACTGGAAACACCATATATTTT
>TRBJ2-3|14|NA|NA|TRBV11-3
CASSLGGMGDTQYF
TGTGCCAGCAGCTTGGGGGGTATGGGAGATACGCAGTATTTT
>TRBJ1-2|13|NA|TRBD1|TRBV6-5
CASRGGQEGGYTF
TGTGCCAGCAGGGGCGGACAGGAAGGTGGCTACACCTTC
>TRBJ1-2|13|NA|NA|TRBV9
CASSVESGYGYTF
TGTGCCAGCAGCGTAGAGTCAGGCTATGGCTACACCTTC
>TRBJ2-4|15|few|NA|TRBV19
CASSIQVGDKNIQYF
TGTGCCAGTAGTATACAGGTCGGCGACAAAAACATTCAGTACTTC
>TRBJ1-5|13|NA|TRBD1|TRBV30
CACQTGNNQPQHF
TGTGCCTGTCAGACAGGGAACAATCAGCCCCAGCATTTT
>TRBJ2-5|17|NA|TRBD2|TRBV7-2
CASSFPWGSGSQETQYF
TGTGCCAGCAGCTTCCCCTGGGGTAGCGGGAGCCAAGAGACCCAGTACTTC
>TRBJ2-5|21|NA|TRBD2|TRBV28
CASSLSPRVGWVAGPQETQYF
TGTGCCAGCAGTTTAAGCCCCCGAGTGGGCTGGGTAGCGGGGCCTCAAGAGACCCAGTACTTC
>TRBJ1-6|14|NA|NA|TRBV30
CAWRGDGSNSPLHF
TGTGCCTGGAGGGGGGACGGGAGTAATTCACCCCTCCACTTT
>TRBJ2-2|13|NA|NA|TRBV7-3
CASSSGYTGELFF
TGTGCCAGCAGCTCGGGGTACACCGGGGAGCTGTTTTTT
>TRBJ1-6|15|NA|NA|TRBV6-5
CASSYGSGNGSPLHF
TGTGCCAGCAGTTACGGATCAGGGAACGGTTCACCCCTCCACTTT
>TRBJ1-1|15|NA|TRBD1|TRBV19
CATNGQGLMNTEAFF
TGTGCCACCAACGGACAGGGCCTCATGAACACTGAAGCTTTCTTT
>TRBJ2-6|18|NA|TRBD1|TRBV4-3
CASSQRQGALTGANVLTF
TGCGCCAGCAGCCAAAGACAGGGGGCGTTGACTGGGGCCAACGTCCTGACTTTC
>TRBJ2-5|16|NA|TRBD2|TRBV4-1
CASSLSERGAGKTQYF
TGCGCCAGCAGCCTTTCCGAGCGGGGGGCCGGGAAGACCCAGTACTTC
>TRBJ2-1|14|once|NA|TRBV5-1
CASSLGASVDEQFF
TGCGCCAGCAGCTTGGGGGCTAGCGTGGATGAGCAGTTCTTC
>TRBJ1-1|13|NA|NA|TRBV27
CASRYRVNTEAFF
TGTGCCAGCAGATACAGGGTGAACACTGAAGCTTTCTTT
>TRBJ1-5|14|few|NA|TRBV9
CASSVGGSNQPQHF
TGTGCCAGCAGCGTAGGGGGTAGCAATCAGCCCCAGCATTTT
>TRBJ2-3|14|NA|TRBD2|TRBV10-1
CASSSTSGTDTQYF
TGCGCCAGCAGTTCGACTAGCGGCACAGATACGCAGTATTTT
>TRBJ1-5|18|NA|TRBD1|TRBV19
CASSIVTGGYLPDQPQHF
TGTGCCAGTAGTATAGTTACAGGGGGGTACCTACCTGATCAGCCCCAGCATTTT
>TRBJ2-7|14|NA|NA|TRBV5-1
CASSFAGAAYEQYF
TGCGCCAGCAGCTTTGCGGGGGCTGCCTACGAGCAGTACTTC